This T cell receptor (beta chain) was observed in a study of blood T cell repertoires in COVID-19. At the level of the study: COVID-19 samples, acute and convalescent, were from the United States, Italy and Spain. Sources were T cells, B-cell-depleted T cells, or PBMCs; the material itself was cDNA or gDNA.

Original methodology: Cell counts per sample came from amplifying reference gene primers. Sequencing was performed with immunoSEQ multiplex PCR; in TCRdb, only in-frame clones are kept and a portion is missing. The V and J calls and clone size come from that table; D and trimming were worked out from the DNA. The profile covers hundreds of thousands of clones, with approximately 82% appearing a single time and under 5.5% taken by the ten largest. CDR1 is MGHRA, CDR2 YSYEKL, per germline. Trimming at V came to 2 bases and at J to 1 base, leaving 7 bases not matched to a gene. The CDR3 totals 17 residues.

Source material: peripheral blood. The origin of this receptor is an elderly woman with active or convalescent COVID-19. This chain uses TRBV4-1 with TRBJ2-2; the match to TRBD2 covers 7 bases. CDR3 sequence (DNA): TGCGCCAGCAGCCAATTTAGCGCTAGCGGGAACACCGGGGAGCTGTTTTTT. Residues: CASSQFSASGNTGELFF.